This T cell receptor (beta chain) originates from a study of CD8 T cells in acute hepatitis C reinfection. As to time point: naive CD8 control sorted from an acute-time-point sample. Germline values: CDR1 MNHEY, CDR2 SMNVEV (reference sequence). CDR3 size: 11 residues. Trimming pared 5 bases from V and 6 bases from J, leaving 7 bases between. The assay was immunoSEQ multiplex PCR, and TCRdb's table has in-frame clones only and misses some. The sample carries tens of thousands of clones, around nine tenths recorded once. The receptor's source is a man aged 25 to 40 with chronic hepatitis C. Source material: naive CD8+ T cells from PBMCs. This sequence joins TRBV27 and TRBJ1-2; no reliable D call. The CDR3 DNA sequence: TGTGCCAGCAGTCATACTGATGGCTACACCTTC. Amino acid sequence: CASSHTDGYTF.